This T cell receptor beta chain was retrieved from a study of identical twins. Study-level points and caveats: For cord blood, abundant beta clonotypes had fewer insertions, unlike memory repertoires, which showed none.

TCRdb passed the 5' RACE reads through MiXCR, listing each CDR3 protein once. Of roughly 710,000 distinct CDR3 sequences listed, 5.5% to 6.5% are singletons. This clonotype was seen at least ten times. Its antigen is as yet unknown. Looked up from germline, CDR1 is DFQATT and CDR2 is SNEGSKA (reference sequence). The CDR3 extends over 15 amino acids. V lost 3 bases and J lost 6; bases outside the gene matches: 5. Sequencing was carried out using naive T cells sorted from blood. This clonotype was obtained from a man between 18 and 35 years old in good health. The chain couples TRBV20-1 to TRBJ2-1; 13 bases agree with TRBD2. The CDR3 is CSASSGLAGINEQFF. The CDR3 nucleotides read TGCAGTGCTAGCTCGGGACTAGCGGGAATCAATGAGCAGTTCTTC.